This note documents a single T cell receptor (beta chain) sequence. Its antigen is still unknown. This sample is drawn from a study of cytotoxic CD8 clonotypes in ibrutinib-treated CLL. Overall study: Included were roughly ten relapsed/refractory and about 15 treatment-naive patients, of whom roughly 17 were IGHV unmutated. Timing of response sample collection was a median roughly twelve months after treatment start, with a range of 6 to 36. Samples showed on average about 260,000 productive templates and about 100,000 productive rearrangements.

TCRdb's table, derived via immunoSEQ multiplex PCR, lists solely in-frame clones and lacks some. The sample lists about 160,000 clones, roughly 80% occurring once. CDR1 is MDHEN and CDR2 is SYDVKM in the germline V gene. The CDR3 is 12 residues long. Deletions cut 6 bases from V and 12 bases from J, with 17 bases between. Study findings and constraints: Clonality showed a rise at ibrutinib response that reversed toward baseline at progression.

The chain has TRBV28 and TRBJ1-1; tentative D call: TRBD1 (6 bases). The sample in question was PBMCs, obtained after 12 months of ibrutinib treatment. The sequence derives from a human donor with chronic lymphocytic leukemia. Written as DNA, the CDR3 is TGTGCCAGCAGGGGGACACTTAAAAGGTCTTTCTTT. The encoded protein is CASRGTLKRSFF.